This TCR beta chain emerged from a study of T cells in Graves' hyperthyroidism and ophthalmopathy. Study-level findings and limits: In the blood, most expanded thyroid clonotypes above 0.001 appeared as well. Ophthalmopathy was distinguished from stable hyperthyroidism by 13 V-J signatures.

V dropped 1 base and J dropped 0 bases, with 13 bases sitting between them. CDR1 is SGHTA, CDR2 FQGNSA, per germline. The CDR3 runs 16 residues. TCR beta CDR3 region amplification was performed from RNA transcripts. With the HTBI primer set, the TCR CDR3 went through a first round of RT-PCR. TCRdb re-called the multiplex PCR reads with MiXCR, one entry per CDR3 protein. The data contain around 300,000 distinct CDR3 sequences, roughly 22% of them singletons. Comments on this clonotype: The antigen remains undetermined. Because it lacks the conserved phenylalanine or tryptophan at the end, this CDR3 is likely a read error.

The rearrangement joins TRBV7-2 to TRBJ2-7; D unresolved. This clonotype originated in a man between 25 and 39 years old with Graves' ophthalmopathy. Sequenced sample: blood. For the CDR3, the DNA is TGTGCCAGCAGCTTAGGCTCCCAGCCATCCTCCTACGAGCAGTACTCC. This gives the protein CASSLGSQPSSYEQYS.